This T cell receptor beta chain was observed in a study of shared clonotypes between healthy human individuals. Template for every sorted-subset replicate PCR totaled about 0.2 ug DNA, tens of thousands of T cell genomes. The method was immunoSEQ multiplex PCR; TCRdb's version includes in-frame clones alone and lacks a portion of them. Of some 2 million clones in the sample, roughly 94% were seen once. The CDR3 totals 16 residues. Germline V CDR1 and CDR2: GTSNPN, SVGIG (reference sequence). With 4 bases clipped from V and 1 base from J, the junction kept 12 bases outside the gene matches. The chain uses TRBV30 and TRBJ2-7; TRBD2 matches at 8 bases. The clonotype comes from a man aged 18 to 35 in good health. Sequencing was carried out using naive CD4+ T cells sorted from blood. The subset is: CD45RA+ positively selected. As DNA, the CDR3 is TGTGCCTGGATCCCAAAAGGCGGGAGGCCTTCCTACGAGCAGTACTTC. It is translated as CAWIPKGGRPSYEQYF.